A single sample is the source of the 29 T cell receptor beta chains below, sequenced in a study of cytomegalovirus exposure and HLA in healthy donors. PCR was performed using 60 Vbeta and 13 Jbeta primers. Assay used: immunoSEQ multiplex PCR; TCRdb lists only in-frame clones, some missing. This repertoire includes tens of thousands of clones. Sample: PBMCs. The origin of the receptors is a human donor in good health.

The chain carries TRBV6-5 and TRBJ1-1; 7 bases match TRBD1. The CDR3 length is 15 residues. CDR1 is MNHEY, CDR2 SVGAGI, per germline. Trimming cost V 2 bases and J 2 bases; bases outside gene matches: 5. The CDR3 loop is CASSYEAGGNTEAFF. In nucleotides, the CDR3 is TGTGCCAGCAGTTACGAGGCAGGGGGTAACACTGAAGCTTTCTTT.

The genes are TRBV5-1 and TRBJ1-1; no clear D gene. Trimming took 0 bases from V and 1 from J, leaving 7 bases between them. The CDR3 is 14 amino acids. Germline V gives CDR1 SGHRS, CDR2 YFSETQ. The CDR3 loop is CASSLVPGNTEAFF. The CDR3 nucleotides read TGCGCCAGCAGCTTGGTTCCAGGGAACACTGAAGCTTTCTTT.

This chain joins TRBV29-1 and TRBJ2-3; 9 nucleotides agree with TRBD1. The germline gives CDR1 SQVTM, CDR2 ANQGSEA. The CDR3 consists of 15 residues. The V and J ends lost 6 bases and 3 bases, in that order; junction bases with no gene match: 10. The CDR3 DNA reads as TGCAGCGTAAAAGCCCAGGGACAGGGTACAGATACGCAGTATTTT. As protein: CSVKAQGQGTDTQYF.

Here the CDR3 reads CASSLGAGDTEAFF. The CDR3 region has the DNA TGTGCCAGCAGCTTAGGGGCGGGAGACACTGAAGCTTTCTTT. The genes are TRBV11-1 and TRBJ1-1, with D uncertain. The germline CDR1 and CDR2 sequences are SGHAT and FQDESV (reference sequence). This CDR3 is built from 14 residues. V lost 1 base to trimming and J lost 3 bases, with 9 bases between them.

This sequence joins TRBV7-3 and TRBJ2-1; a possible D gene is TRBD2 (5 bases). The germline gives CDR1 SGHTA, CDR2 FQGTGA. V lost 2 bases and J 6 bases, leaving 8 bases between the germline ends. The CDR3 runs to 13 residues. The CDR3 loop is CASSLEGSNEQFF. Here the CDR3 DNA reads TGTGCCAGCAGCTTAGAGGGTAGCAATGAGCAGTTCTTC.

The chain carries TRBV11-1 and TRBJ1-2; the D gene is possibly TRBD1 (5 bases). The CDR3 length is 15 residues. V lost 0 bases and J lost 3, with 11 bases in between. CDR1 is SGHAT, CDR2 FQDESV, per germline (reference sequence). CDR3 sequence reads: CASSLAMGPYYGYTF. The CDR3 DNA sequence: TGTGCCAGCAGCTTAGCGATGGGGCCGTACTATGGCTACACCTTC.

Comments on this clone: At one end the junction does not follow the germline gene, possibly because of a read error. This chain uses TRBV5-4 with TRBJ2-3, with D possibly being TRBD2 (5 bases). This CDR3 is built from 12 residues. Germline V gives CDR1 SGHNT, CDR2 YYREEE (reference sequence). The CDR3 DNA reads TGTGCCAGCAGCGACCTAGCAGATAAGCAGTATTTT. It is translated as CASSDLADKQYF. Based on the CDR3 plus reference TRBV5-4 and TRBJ2-3, the full variable domain is ETGVTQSPTHLIKTRGQQVTLRCSSQSGHNTVSWYQQALGQGPQFIFQYYREEENGRGNFPPRFSGLQFPNYSSELNVNALELDDSALYLCASSDLADKQYFGPGTRLTVL.

CDR3 loop: CASSQWDREGEQFF. The CDR3 nucleotides read TGTGCCAGCAGCCAATGGGACAGGGAGGGTGAGCAGTTCTTC. The chain joins TRBV14 to TRBJ2-1; 9 nucleotides match TRBD1. V was pared by 2 bases and J by 9 bases, with 5 bases of the junction left unmatched. This CDR3 spans 14 amino acids. The germline CDR1 and CDR2 sequences are SGHDN and FVKESK.

This chain connects TRBV19 to TRBJ2-2; TRBD1 is a possible D gene (6 bases). Germline CDR1 is LNHDA and CDR2 is SQIVND (reference sequence). V lost 5 bases and J lost 3, with 10 bases in between. This CDR3 spans 14 amino acids. The CDR3 loop is CASSLQGYTGELFF. For the CDR3, the DNA is TGTGCCAGTAGTTTACAGGGTTACACCGGGGAGCTGTTTTTT.

The rearrangement uses TRBV28 and TRBJ1-1; a weak D match, TRBD1 (6 bases). From germline, CDR1 is MDHEN and CDR2 SYDVKM. The V end was cut by 7 bases, the J end by 0 bases, with 15 bases between. CDR3 length equals 15 residues. The CDR3 bases are TGTGCCAGCACCGCCCCGGGACACATGAACACTGAAGCTTTCTTT. It specifies CASTAPGHMNTEAFF. The whole variable domain, remainder taken from reference TRBV28 and TRBJ1-1, is DVKVTQSSRYLVKRTGEKVFLECVQDMDHENMFWYRQDPGLGLRLIYFSYDVKMKEKGDIPEGYSVSREKKERFSLILESASTNQTSMYLCASTAPGHMNTEAFFGQGTRLTVV.

The V call is TRBV14, the J call TRBJ1-1; TRBD1 might be the D (6 bases). CDR3 length: 15 amino acids. Per germline, CDR1 SGHDN and CDR2 FVKESK. V lost 6 bases and J lost 4, with 18 bases in between. The chain's CDR3 is CASRARAGVGTEAFF. CDR3 DNA sequence: TGTGCCAGCAGGGCTCGAGCAGGGGTGGGCACTGAAGCTTTCTTT.

The chain uses TRBV6-1 and TRBJ2-1; TRBD2 aligns across 8 bases. The CDR3 is 15 residues long. Germline V lookup: CDR1 MNHNS, CDR2 SASEGT. Germline trimming cut 7 bases from V and 5 bases from J; bases unmatched to any gene: 10. The CDR3, as DNA: TGTGCCAGCACGCTGGGACTAGTGGAAGACAATGAGCAGTTCTTC. Translated: CASTLGLVEDNEQFF.

This chain links TRBV10-3 with TRBJ1-1, with 10 bases aligning to TRBD1. Trimming cost V 7 bases and J 6 bases; bases outside gene matches: 8. CDR3 length: 14 residues. Germline V gene lookup returns CDR1 ENHRY and CDR2 SYGVKD. As DNA, the CDR3 is TGTGCCATCATTCGCGGGACAGGGGTCCCTGAAGCTTTCTTT. This codes for CAIIRGTGVPEAFF.

The chain joins TRBV2 to TRBJ1-5, with 7 positions matching TRBD1. J gave up 6 bases and V 5 bases, and 10 bases lay outside the gene matches. CDR3 size: 15 residues. Germline V gene data show CDR1 as SNHLY and CDR2 as FYNNEI. CDR3 nucleotide sequence: TGTGCCAGCAGTATTATACAGGGGAATGGTCAGCCCCAGCATTTT. It encodes CASSIIQGNGQPQHF. Full variable domain (remainder filled in from reference TRBV2 and TRBJ1-5): EPEVTQTPSHQVTQMGQEVILRCVPISNHLYFYWYRQILGQKVEFLVSFYNNEISEKSEIFDDQFSVERPDGSNFTLKIRSTKLEDSAMYFCASSIIQGNGQPQHFGDGTRLSIL.

The V and J genes are TRBV5-6 and TRBJ1-2; weak D call: TRBD1 (6 bases). Germline V gives CDR1 SGHDT, CDR2 YYEEEE. CDR3 length equals 14 residues. V was pared by 2 bases and J by 6 bases, with 14 bases between. CDR3 sequence (DNA): TGTGCCAGCAGCTTAAGGGGGTCCGGAGATGGCTACACCTTC. Its translation is CASSLRGSGDGYTF.

The genes are TRBV28 and TRBJ1-2, with 7 bases identical to TRBD1. The trim removed 4 bases at V and 4 bases at J, leaving 3 bases unmatched. CDR1 is MDHEN, CDR2 SYDVKM, per germline. This CDR3 region has 13 residues. The CDR3: CASSYRGGYGYTF. CDR3 in DNA: TGTGCCAGCAGTTACAGGGGCGGCTATGGCTACACCTTC.

In the case of this clone: The junction departs from germline at one end; a sequencing error may be responsible. This chain joins TRBV7-7 and TRBJ2-3, with a possible D match to TRBD1 (5 bases). This CDR3 spans 15 amino acids. CDR1 is SSHAT, CDR2 FNYEAQ, per germline (reference sequence). The CDR3 region is CASTPGQGGTDTQYF. As DNA, the CDR3 is TGTGCTAGCACCCCTGGGCAGGGCGGAACAGATACGCAGTATTTT.

The chain is built from TRBV7-2 and TRBJ1-1; TRBD1 might be the D (5 bases). Between the trimmed V and J ends, which lost 1 base and 0 bases, there was a span of 12 bases. The CDR3 covers 16 residues. Germline CDR1 is SGHTA and CDR2 is FQGNSA. As DNA, the CDR3 is TGTGCCAGCAGCTTAGTGGTAGGGGTCATGAACACTGAAGCTTTCTTT. Protein product: CASSLVVGVMNTEAFF.

The genes are TRBV18 and TRBJ2-1; TRBD2 matches 11 bases. Per the germline V gene, CDR1 is KGHSH and CDR2 is LQKENI. V shed 6 bases and J 0 bases; nucleotides not matched to a gene: 4. The CDR3 runs 16 residues. For the CDR3, the DNA is TGTGCCAGCTCCAGACTAGCGGGGAGCTCCTACAATGAGCAGTTCTTC. This codes for CASSRLAGSSYNEQFF.

This clone counts as medium-sized by frequency. The rearrangement uses TRBV19 and TRBJ1-2; TRBD1 matches 8 bases. Germline V gives CDR1 LNHDA, CDR2 SQIVND (reference sequence). CDR3 length: 12 amino acids. V trimming: 8 bases; J trimming: 8 bases; junction bases outside the gene matches: 7. CDR3 region: CASQDRVGGYTF. CDR3 coding DNA: TGTGCCAGTCAGGACAGGGTAGGAGGCTACACCTTC. Full variable domain (outside the CDR3, taken from reference TRBV19 and TRBJ1-2): DGGITQSPKYLFRKEGQNVTLSCEQNLNHDAMYWYRQDPGQGLRLIYYSQIVNDFQKGDIAEGYSVSREKKESFPLTVTSAQKNPTAFYLCASQDRVGGYTFGSGTRLTVV.

This rearrangement joins TRBV6-1 to TRBJ2-1; the D is unclear. Germline CDR1 MNHNS, CDR2 SASEGT. The CDR3 consists of 16 residues. V dropped 0 bases and J dropped 0 bases, with 9 bases sitting between them. As DNA, the CDR3 is TGTGCCAGCAGTGAAGCCCTCCGAGGCTCCTACAATGAGCAGTTCTTC. Translation: CASSEALRGSYNEQFF.

The chain combines TRBV5-6 with TRBJ2-5; 9 bases line up with TRBD1. Trimming took 7 bases from V and 3 from J; bases not matched to a gene: 13. Germline CDR1 is SGHDT and CDR2 is YYEEEE. This CDR3 is built from 16 residues. The chain's CDR3 is CASGKRRDREKETQYF. The DNA of the CDR3 is TGTGCCAGCGGAAAGAGGCGGGACAGGGAAAAAGAGACCCAGTACTTC.

The J gene is TRBJ2-7, the V gene TRBV4-1, with D tentatively TRBD1 (6 bases). With 4 bases removed from V and 0 bases from J, the gap between germline ends came to 22 bases. The germline V gene encodes CDR1 MGHRA and CDR2 YSYEKL. The CDR3 totals 18 residues. CDR3 DNA: TGCGCCAGCAGCCGCACAATATCCGGACAGAGCCTCTCCTACGAGCAGTACTTC. Translating it yields CASSRTISGQSLSYEQYF.

The chain combines TRBV6-5 with TRBJ1-2, with TRBD1 matching 7 bases. This CDR3 comprises 14 residues. Germline CDR1 MNHEY, CDR2 SVGAGI. The V gene end was trimmed by 6 bases and the J gene end by 6 bases; junction bases not matched to a gene: 10. CDR3 sequence reads: CASRAERGLHGYTF. Written as DNA, the CDR3 is TGTGCCAGCAGAGCCGAAAGGGGGCTACATGGCTACACCTTC.

The chain carries TRBV4-1 and TRBJ2-7; D not resolved. There are 14 residues in the CDR3. The V and J ends lost 0 bases and 5 bases respectively, with 11 bases between them. Per the germline V gene, CDR1 is MGHRA and CDR2 is YSYEKL. The CDR3 protein is CASSQDGQRDEQYF. As DNA, the CDR3 is TGCGCCAGCAGCCAAGATGGGCAGAGAGACGAGCAGTACTTC.

The chain combines TRBV4-1 with TRBJ2-7; 7 bases fit TRBD1. The CDR3 has 16 residues. CDR1 MGHRA and CDR2 YSYEKL come from the germline V gene. Trimming took 0 bases from V and 2 from J; bases not matched to a gene: 7. DNA of the CDR3: TGCGCCAGCAGCCAAGAGACAGGGACAGAAACCTACGAGCAGTACTTC. Translated: CASSQETGTETYEQYF.

The J gene is TRBJ2-7, the V gene TRBV19; 8 bases fit TRBD2. V shed 3 bases, J shed 2 bases, and the junction held 3 bases outside the gene matches. Germline CDR1 reads LNHDA; CDR2 reads SQIVND (reference sequence). This CDR3 has 14 amino acids. The CDR3 DNA reads as TGTGCCAGTAGTATCCGCGGGGGGACCTACGAGCAGTACTTC. Translating it yields CASSIRGGTYEQYF. Looking up the rest from reference TRBV19 and TRBJ2-7 gives the full variable domain: DGGITQSPKYLFRKEGQNVTLSCEQNLNHDAMYWYRQDPGQGLRLIYYSQIVNDFQKGDIAEGYSVSREKKESFPLTVTSAQKNPTAFYLCASSIRGGTYEQYFGPGTRLTVT.

The chain is built from TRBV5-6 and TRBJ1-4; 10 nucleotides align to TRBD1. The V gene's germline CDR1 is SGHDT and CDR2 YYEEEE. Trimming removed 4 bases from V and 6 bases from J; junction bases left unmatched: 12. The CDR3 runs 17 residues. Here the CDR3 reads CASSDGQGGGLYEKLFF. Here the CDR3 DNA reads TGTGCCAGCAGCGATGGACAGGGGGGGGGACTTTATGAAAAACTGTTTTTT.

Of note for this clone: The same CDR3 is also encoded by other DNA sequences in this sample. The DNA of the CDR3 is TGTGCCACCCGGGACTCTGGTAATTCACCCCTCCACTTT. Protein sequence: CATRDSGNSPLHF. The rearrangement joins TRBV15 to TRBJ1-6; D is possibly TRBD1 (5 bases). This CDR3 comprises 13 residues. V was cut by 8 bases and J by 6 bases, with 11 bases left in between. Germline-derived CDR1 and CDR2 are LNHNV and YYDKDF (reference sequence).